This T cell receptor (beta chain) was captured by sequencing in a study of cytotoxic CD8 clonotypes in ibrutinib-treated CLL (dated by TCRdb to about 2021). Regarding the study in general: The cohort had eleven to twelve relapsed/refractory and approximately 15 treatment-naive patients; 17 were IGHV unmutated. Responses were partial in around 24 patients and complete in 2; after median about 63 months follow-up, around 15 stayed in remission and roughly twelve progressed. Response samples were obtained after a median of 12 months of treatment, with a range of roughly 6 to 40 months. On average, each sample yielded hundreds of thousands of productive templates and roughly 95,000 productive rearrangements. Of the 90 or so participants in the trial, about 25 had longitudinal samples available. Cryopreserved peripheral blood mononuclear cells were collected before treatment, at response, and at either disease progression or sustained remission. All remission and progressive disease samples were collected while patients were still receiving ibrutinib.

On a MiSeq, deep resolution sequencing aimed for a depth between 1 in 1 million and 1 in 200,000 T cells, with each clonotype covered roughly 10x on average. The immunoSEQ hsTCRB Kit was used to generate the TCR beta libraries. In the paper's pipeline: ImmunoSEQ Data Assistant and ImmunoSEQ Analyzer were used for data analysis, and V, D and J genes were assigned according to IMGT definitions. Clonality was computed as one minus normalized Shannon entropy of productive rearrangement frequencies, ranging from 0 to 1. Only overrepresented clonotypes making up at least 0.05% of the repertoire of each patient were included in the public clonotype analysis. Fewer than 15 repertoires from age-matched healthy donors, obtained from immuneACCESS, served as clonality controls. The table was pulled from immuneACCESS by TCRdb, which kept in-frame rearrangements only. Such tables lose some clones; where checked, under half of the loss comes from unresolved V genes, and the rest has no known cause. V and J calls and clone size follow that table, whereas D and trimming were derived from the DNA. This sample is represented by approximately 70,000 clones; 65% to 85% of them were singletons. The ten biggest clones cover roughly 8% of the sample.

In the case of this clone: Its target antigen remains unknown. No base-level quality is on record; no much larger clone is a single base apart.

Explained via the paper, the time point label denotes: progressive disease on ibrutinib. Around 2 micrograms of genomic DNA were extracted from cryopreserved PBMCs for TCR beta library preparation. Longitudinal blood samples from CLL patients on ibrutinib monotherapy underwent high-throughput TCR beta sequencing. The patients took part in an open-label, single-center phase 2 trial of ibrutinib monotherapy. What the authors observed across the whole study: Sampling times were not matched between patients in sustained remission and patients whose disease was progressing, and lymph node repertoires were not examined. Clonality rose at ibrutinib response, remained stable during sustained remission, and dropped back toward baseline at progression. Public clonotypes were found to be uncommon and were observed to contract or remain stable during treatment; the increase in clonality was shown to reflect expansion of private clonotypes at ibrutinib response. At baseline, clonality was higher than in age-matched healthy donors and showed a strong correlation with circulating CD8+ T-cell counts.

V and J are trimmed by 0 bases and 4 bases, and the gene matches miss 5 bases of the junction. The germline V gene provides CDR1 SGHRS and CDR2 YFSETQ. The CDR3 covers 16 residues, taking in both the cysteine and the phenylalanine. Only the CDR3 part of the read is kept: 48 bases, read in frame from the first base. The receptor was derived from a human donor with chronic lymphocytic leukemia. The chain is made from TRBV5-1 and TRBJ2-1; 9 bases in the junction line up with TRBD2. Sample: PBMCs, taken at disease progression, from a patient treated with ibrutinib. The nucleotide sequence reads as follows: TGCGCCAGCAGCTTGGGTGGTAGCGGGGGTTACAATGAGCAGTTCTTC. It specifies CASSLGGSGGYNEQFF.